This TCR beta chain came from a study of T cell responses to AZD1222 COVID-19 vaccine. Overall study findings and caveats: Targets within unmutated variant regions were reportedly found for nearly half of spike-specific TCRs. Regions 160-218 and 743-854 held dominance among vaccine-associated CD4 TCRs, which spanned spike. The study sampled repertoires only after the peak T cell response.

TCRdb's table, derived via immunoSEQ multiplex PCR, lists solely in-frame clones and lacks some. This sample has about 48,000 clones, with 70% to 90% found just once. Pooled in the analysis were second doses at about 4 or about 12 weeks. Regarding this clone: Its antigen remains unidentified.

Germline CDR1 SSHAT, CDR2 FNYEAQ (reference sequence). J gave up 7 bases and V 5 bases, and 4 bases lay outside the gene matches. The CDR3 extends over 14 amino acids. This chain joins TRBV7-7 and TRBJ1-6; 8 nucleotides align to TRBD1. The clonotype was recovered from an adult who received the AZD1222 COVID-19 vaccine. The sample in question was peripheral blood, obtained 28 days after the second AZD1222 dose. In DNA, the CDR3 is TGTGCCAGCAGCAGGGGACAGGCAAATTCACCCCTCCACTTT. This gives the protein CASSRGQANSPLHF.